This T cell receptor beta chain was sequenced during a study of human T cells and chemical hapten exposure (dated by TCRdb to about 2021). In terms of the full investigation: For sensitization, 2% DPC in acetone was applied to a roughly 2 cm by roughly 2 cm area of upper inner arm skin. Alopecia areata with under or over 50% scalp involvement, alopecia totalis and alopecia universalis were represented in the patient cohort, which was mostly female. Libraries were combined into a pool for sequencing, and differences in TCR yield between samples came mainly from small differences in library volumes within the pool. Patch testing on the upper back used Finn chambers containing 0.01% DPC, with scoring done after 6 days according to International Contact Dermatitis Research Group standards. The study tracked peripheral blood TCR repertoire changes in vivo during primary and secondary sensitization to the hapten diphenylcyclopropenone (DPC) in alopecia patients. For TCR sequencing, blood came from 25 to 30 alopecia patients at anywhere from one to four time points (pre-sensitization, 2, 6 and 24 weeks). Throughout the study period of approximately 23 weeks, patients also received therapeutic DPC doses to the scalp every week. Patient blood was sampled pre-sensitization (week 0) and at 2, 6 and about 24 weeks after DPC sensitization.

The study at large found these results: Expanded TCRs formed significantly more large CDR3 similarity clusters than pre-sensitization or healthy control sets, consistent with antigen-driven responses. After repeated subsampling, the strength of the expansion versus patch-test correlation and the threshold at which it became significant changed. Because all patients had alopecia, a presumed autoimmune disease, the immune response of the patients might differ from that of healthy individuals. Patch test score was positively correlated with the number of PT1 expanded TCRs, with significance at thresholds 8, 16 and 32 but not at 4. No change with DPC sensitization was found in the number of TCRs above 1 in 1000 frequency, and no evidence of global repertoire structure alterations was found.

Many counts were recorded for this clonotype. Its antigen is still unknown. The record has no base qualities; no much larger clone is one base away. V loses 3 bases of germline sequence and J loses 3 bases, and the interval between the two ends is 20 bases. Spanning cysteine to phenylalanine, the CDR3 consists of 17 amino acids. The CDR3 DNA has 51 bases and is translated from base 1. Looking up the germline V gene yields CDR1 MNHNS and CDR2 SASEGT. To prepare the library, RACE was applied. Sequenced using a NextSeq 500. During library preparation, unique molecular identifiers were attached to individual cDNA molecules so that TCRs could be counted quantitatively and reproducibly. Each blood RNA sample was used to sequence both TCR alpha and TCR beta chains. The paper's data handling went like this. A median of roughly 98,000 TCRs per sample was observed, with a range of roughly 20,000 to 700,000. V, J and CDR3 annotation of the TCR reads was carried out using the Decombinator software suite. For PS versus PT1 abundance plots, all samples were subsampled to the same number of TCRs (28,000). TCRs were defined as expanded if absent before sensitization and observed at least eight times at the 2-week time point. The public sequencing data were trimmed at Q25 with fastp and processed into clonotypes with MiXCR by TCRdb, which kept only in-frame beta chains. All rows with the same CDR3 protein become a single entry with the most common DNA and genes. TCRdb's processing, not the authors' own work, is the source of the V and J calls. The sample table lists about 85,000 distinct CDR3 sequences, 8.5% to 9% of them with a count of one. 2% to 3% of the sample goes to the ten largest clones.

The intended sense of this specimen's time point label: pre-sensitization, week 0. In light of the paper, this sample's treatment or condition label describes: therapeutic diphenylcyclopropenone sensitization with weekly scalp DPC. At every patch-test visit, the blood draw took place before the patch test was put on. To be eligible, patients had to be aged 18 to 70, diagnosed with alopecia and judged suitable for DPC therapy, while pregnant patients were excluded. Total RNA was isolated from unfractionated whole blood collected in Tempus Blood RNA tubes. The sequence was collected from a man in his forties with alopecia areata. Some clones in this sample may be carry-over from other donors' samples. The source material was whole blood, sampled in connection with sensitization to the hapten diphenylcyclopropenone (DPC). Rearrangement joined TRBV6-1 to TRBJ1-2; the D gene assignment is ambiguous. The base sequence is TGTGCCAGCAGTGACCCTTCCTCGACCCCCGCTTACTATGGCTACACCTTC. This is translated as CASSDPSSTPAYYGYTF.